This T cell receptor beta chain was retrieved from a study of beta chain features in type 1 diabetes. This clone has a handful of counts. No antigen is known for it. Germline-derived CDR1 and CDR2 are SGHTA and FQGNSA. The CDR3 runs 12 residues. Deletions cut 5 bases from V and 13 bases from J, with 15 bases between. Overall study results and limits: TCRB CDR3s from Type 1 diabetes patients were moderately but significantly shorter in all four CD4+ subsets. Patients with type 1 diabetes showed fewer VDJ junction insertions and more deletions.

Sequenced material consisted of expressed TCRB transcripts (all of the isolated RNA was reverse transcribed). Profiled with immunoSEQ multiplex PCR; TCRdb holds only in-frame clones, not every one. The repertoire holds some 140,000 clones, with 9.2% as singletons. V is TRBV7-2 and J is TRBJ1-5; TRBD1 might be the D (6 bases). This clonotype was sampled from a man aged 18 to 29 in good health. Source material: central memory CD4+ T cells from blood. The DNA for the CDR3 is TGTGCCAGCAGCGAGAGGGGGGGCCGACAGCATTTT. It yields the protein CASSERGGRQHF.